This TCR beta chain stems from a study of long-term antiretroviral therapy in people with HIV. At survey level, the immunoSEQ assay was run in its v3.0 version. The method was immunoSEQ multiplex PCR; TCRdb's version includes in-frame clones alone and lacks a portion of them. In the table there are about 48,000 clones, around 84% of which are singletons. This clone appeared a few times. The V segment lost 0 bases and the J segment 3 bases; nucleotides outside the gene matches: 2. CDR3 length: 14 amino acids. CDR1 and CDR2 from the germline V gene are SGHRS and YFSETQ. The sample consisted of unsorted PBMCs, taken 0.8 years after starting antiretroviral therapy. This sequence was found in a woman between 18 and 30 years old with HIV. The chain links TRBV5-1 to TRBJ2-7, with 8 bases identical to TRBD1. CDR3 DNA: TGCGCCAGCAGCTTGGAACAGGGGGTCTACGAGCAGTACTTC. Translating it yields CASSLEQGVYEQYF.